This paragraph reports one T cell receptor beta chain. The antigen this receptor binds is unknown. No clone much larger than this one lies a single base away; base qualities are absent. This record comes from a study of blood T cell repertoires in COVID-19 (dated by TCRdb to about 2020). Regarding the research as a whole: Samples from collaborators originated in the United States, Italy and Spain and spanned both the acute and convalescent phases of COVID-19. The material from the prospective study consisted of cDNA or gDNA derived from T cells, B-cell-depleted T cells, or PBMCs. Deeply sampled blood TCRbeta repertoires from subjects exposed to, actively infected with, or recovered from COVID-19 were included in the dataset. A freely available public database, intended as a resource for researchers studying the immune response to SARS-CoV-2, is where the repertoires were released. Samples were obtained from the ongoing ImmuneRACE study (first 160 participants) and from 1,200 or so subjects provided by 6 global collaborators. Nearly every sample came with metadata listing a de-identified subject ID, COVID-19 status, age in years and sex. Where available, HLA class I and class II types were obtained from metadata supplied by the sample provider rather than from assay-based typing.

Overall study outcomes, separate from this receptor: Clinical and demographic metadata were provided uncurated, with the amount varying by source and participant.

TCRbeta CDR3 regions were amplified from genomic DNA by means of the immunoSEQ Assay, a bias-controlled multiplex PCR. Concerning the study's data processing: The number of nucleated cells in each sample was estimated from the amplification of reference gene primers within the assay. To quantify the absolute abundance of each unique TCRbeta CDR3 rearrangement, sequence reads were collapsed and filtered. For each sample, productive Simpson clonality was calculated as the square root of Simpson's diversity index across productive rearrangements. This immuneACCESS table, as held by TCRdb, lists in-frame sequences with V and J called but not all clones. Of the missing ones, under half trace to an unresolved V gene in checked studies; the others have no known cause. The DNA gave D and trimming, while V, J and clone size come from that table. The sample yields hundreds of thousands of clones; roughly 87% were counted once. Around 2% of the sample belongs to the ten largest clones.

Participants in the prospective study were aged about 18 to 100 years, lived in over 20 United States geographic areas, and enrolled through a virtual design. In the prospective study, cohorts were assigned on the basis of participant-reported clinical history obtained from a screening survey and a study questionnaire. In the prospective study, mobile phlebotomists collected whole blood, serum and a nasopharyngeal or oropharyngeal swab from each participant. Participants in the prospective study had the option to provide additional blood draws and questionnaires over an approximately two-month period. Blood samples from the prospective study were shipped frozen or at room temperature prior to DNA extraction. The germline V gene supplies CDR1 SGHVS and CDR2 FNYEAQ. The germline V and J ends show losses of 6 bases and 5 bases respectively, and no gene match explains 6 bases of the junction. The cysteine opens and the phenylalanine closes a CDR3 of 13 amino acids. The read is trimmed to its CDR3 DNA, 39 bases read in frame from base 1.

Sequencing used PBMCs or T cells enriched from blood (not recorded which). The source is a woman between 35 and 50 years old with acute COVID-19. The chain joins TRBV7-6 to TRBJ2-5, and TRBD2 matches 7 of the central bases. The nucleotides are TGTGCCAGCAGTTTTGGACTAGGGGAGACCCAGTACTTC. Its translation is CASSFGLGETQYF.